The next 9 T cell receptor beta chains were all read from a single sample in a study of blood T cell repertoires in COVID-19. TCRdb's table, derived via immunoSEQ multiplex PCR, lists solely in-frame clones and lacks some. The sample includes some 270,000 clones, roughly 90% of them seen just once. Sample: peripheral blood. These receptors were obtained from a man in his fifties with acute or convalescent COVID-19.

The CDR3 loop is CASSILDRGGNGYTF. DNA for the CDR3: TGTGCCAGTAGTATTTTAGACAGGGGGGGAAATGGCTACACCTTC. The chain employs TRBV19 and TRBJ1-2; 9 nucleotides match TRBD1. Germline lookup yields CDR1 LNHDA and CDR2 SQIVND (reference sequence). The CDR3 sequence is 15 residues long. J gave up 6 bases and V 3 bases, and 8 bases lay outside the gene matches. The variable domain in full, completed from reference TRBV19 and TRBJ1-2, reads DGGITQSPKYLFRKEGQNVTLSCEQNLNHDAMYWYRQDPGQGLRLIYYSQIVNDFQKGDIAEGYSVSREKKESFPLTVTSAQKNPTAFYLCASSILDRGGNGYTFGSGTRLTVV.

This chain uses TRBV6-5 with TRBJ2-3; TRBD1 aligns across 7 bases. Germline trimming cut 10 bases from V and 5 bases from J; bases unmatched to any gene: 12. The CDR3 covers 14 residues. Germline lookup yields CDR1 MNHEY and CDR2 SVGAGI. CDR3 sequence (DNA): TGTGCCATCAACAGGGGTTTGAAACTAGATACGCAGTATTTT. Encoded protein: CAINRGLKLDTQYF.

J is TRBJ1-4 and V is TRBV7-6, with 7 bases identical to TRBD1. The CDR3 loop spans 16 amino acids. Germline V gives CDR1 SGHVS, CDR2 FNYEAQ. With 4 bases clipped from V and 10 bases from J, the junction kept 15 bases outside the gene matches. The CDR3 loop reads CASSSDRGQKGGKLFF. CDR3 in DNA: TGTGCCAGCAGCTCCGACCGGGGACAGAAAGGCGGAAAACTGTTTTTT. Using reference TRBV7-6 and TRBJ1-4 for the parts outside the CDR3, the full variable domain is GAGVSQSPRYKVTKRGQDVALRCDPISGHVSLYWYRQALGQGPEFLTYFNYEAQQDKSGLPNDRFSAERPEGSISTLTIQRTEQRDSAMYRCASSSDRGQKGGKLFFGSGTQLSVL.

The chain joins TRBV6-6 to TRBJ1-3; TRBD1 is a possible D gene (5 bases). The CDR3 is made up of 14 amino acids. V was clipped by 7 bases and J by 0 bases, with 10 bases between them. CDR1 is MNHNY, CDR2 SVGAGI, per germline (reference sequence). DNA for the CDR3: TGTGCCAGCAATTTACAGGACTCTGGAAACACCATATATTTT. This translates into CASNLQDSGNTIYF.

V gene TRBV5-1 combines with J gene TRBJ2-5; tentatively, D is TRBD2 (6 bases). The CDR3 is 14 amino acids. CDR1 SGHRS and CDR2 YFSETQ come from the germline V gene. With 4 bases removed from V and 5 bases from J, the gap between germline ends came to 15 bases. CDR3 DNA sequence: TGCGCCAGCAGCGTCTCCGGGGACTCCGAGACCCAGTACTTC. As protein: CASSVSGDSETQYF.

The gene calls are TRBV15 and TRBJ2-5; D perhaps matches TRBD2 (6 bases). TRBJ2-7 explains the end of the DNA better; the J call may be wrong. Germline CDR1 and CDR2: LNHNV and YYDKDF (reference sequence). The CDR3 length is 15 residues. CDR3 sequence reads: CATSRELGGAYEQYF. In nucleotides, the CDR3 is TGTGCCACCAGCAGAGAGTTAGGAGGGGCCTACGAGCAGTACTTC.

The chain's CDR3 is CSVENSSGGDTGYTF. CDR3 bases: TGCAGCGTTGAAAATAGCTCAGGGGGCGATACTGGCTACACCTTC. The rearrangement joins TRBV29-1 to TRBJ1-2, with 8 nucleotides matching TRBD1. The ends lost 2 bases at V and 7 bases at J; junction bases unmatched: 12. The CDR3 is 15 residues long. CDR1 and CDR2 from the germline V gene are SQVTM and ANQGSEA.

The chain couples TRBV11-2 to TRBJ1-1, with a tentative D call TRBD1 (5 bases). The V end was cut by 5 bases, the J end by 6 bases, with 19 bases between. Germline values: CDR1 SGHAT, CDR2 FQNNGV. The length of the CDR3 is 15 residues. CDR3 sequence reads: CASSPTRGLGAEAFF. CDR3 DNA sequence: TGTGCCAGCAGCCCTACAAGGGGCCTAGGGGCTGAAGCTTTCTTT.

The rearrangement joins TRBV28 to TRBJ1-4; 7 nucleotides match TRBD1. The CDR3 spans 15 residues. Unmatched junction bases numbered 6, after V lost 1 base and J lost 7 bases. The V gene's germline CDR1 is MDHEN and CDR2 SYDVKM. CDR3 DNA sequence: TGTGCCAGCAGTTTATTGACAGGGTCGGTTGAAAAACTGTTTTTT. Its protein product is CASSLLTGSVEKLFF.